These 25 T cell receptor beta chains were sequenced from one sample in a study of control samples from healthy donors and cancer patients. TCRdb's copy holds only in-frame clones and misses some; the assay was immunoSEQ multiplex PCR. Of about 74,000 clones in the sample, roughly 90% were seen once. The material sequenced was blood. Source of these receptors: a woman aged 45 to 65 in good health.

The rearrangement links TRBV10-2 to TRBJ1-2; D is unclear. The CDR3 extends over 14 amino acids. V gave up 4 bases and J gave up 3 bases, with 12 bases separating them. Per germline, CDR1 WSHSY and CDR2 SAAADI. In DNA, the CDR3 is TGCGCCAGCAGTGTGACTGTAGACGACTATGGCTACACCTTC. Protein product: CASSVTVDDYGYTF.

The V and J genes are TRBV21-1 and TRBJ2-7; the table's TRBD1 call for D was not verified on the DNA. TRBV21-1 is recorded as a pseudogene. The CDR3 totals 15 residues. The chain's CDR3 is CASSESFGGTYEQYF. The CDR3 DNA reads as TGTGCCAGCAGCGAATCCTTTGGGGGCACCTACGAGCAGTACTTC.

This clone was seen a single time. The chain links TRBV5-4 to TRBJ1-1; TRBD1 aligns across 9 bases. The CDR3 sequence is 16 residues long. The V and J ends lost 4 bases and 4 bases, in that order; junction bases with no gene match: 11. Germline V gene sequence: CDR1 SGHNT, CDR2 YYREEE (reference sequence). The CDR3 DNA is TGTGCCAGCAGCACGGTGCCGGGACAGGGTTTCACTGAAGCTTTCTTT. Encoded protein: CASSTVPGQGFTEAFF.

This rearrangement joins TRBV29-1 to TRBJ2-2; D is perhaps TRBD1 (5 bases). This CDR3 contains 15 residues. Trimming removed 0 bases at V and 5 bases at J, with 13 bases between. CDR1 is SQVTM and CDR2 is ANQGSEA in the germline V gene. The CDR3 DNA follows: TGCAGCGTTGAAGATCGAGACAGACCGACCGGGGAGCTGTTTTTT. Its protein product is CSVEDRDRPTGELFF.

V and J are TRBV5-1 and TRBJ2-3; the D gene is possibly TRBD2 (6 bases). Germline assignment: CDR1 SGHRS and CDR2 YFSETQ. The CDR3 is 13 residues long. Trimming pared 5 bases from V and 4 bases from J, leaving 11 bases between. The CDR3 sequence is CASRDGSADTQYF. In DNA, the CDR3 is TGCGCCAGCAGAGACGGGAGCGCAGATACGCAGTATTTT.

The CDR3 DNA reads as TGCGCCAGCAGCTCCACAGGGTCAGGCACTGAAGCTTTCTTT. It is translated as CASSSTGSGTEAFF. J is TRBJ1-1 and V is TRBV5-1, with a possible D match to TRBD1 (6 bases). Germline lookup yields CDR1 SGHRS and CDR2 YFSETQ. The CDR3 is 14 amino acids. The ends were cut back, 3 bases at V and 4 bases at J, with 13 bases in the middle.

In its sample, this clone was seen once. The V call is TRBV5-5, the J call TRBJ1-3; D ambiguous. From germline, CDR1 is SGHKS and CDR2 YYEKEE (reference sequence). V lost 1 base and J lost 6, with 8 bases in between. This CDR3 is built from 13 residues. The CDR3 region is CASSLYGENTIYF. CDR3 sequence (DNA): TGTGCCAGCAGCTTGTATGGGGAAAACACCATATATTTT.

The gene calls are TRBV13 and TRBJ2-3, with unresolved D. The CDR3 spans 15 residues. Between the trimmed V and J ends, which lost 4 bases and 0 bases, there was a span of 11 bases. Looked up from germline, CDR1 is PRHDT and CDR2 is FYEKMQ (reference sequence). The CDR3 DNA reads TGTGCCAGCAGCTCGACCCTTATCAGCACAGATACGCAGTATTTT. Protein: CASSSTLISTDTQYF.

This clone was picked up one time. This chain uses TRBV11-2 with TRBJ1-2; TRBD1 matches 7 bases. CDR3 length: 14 amino acids. The germline CDR1 and CDR2 sequences are SGHAT and FQNNGV. V gave up 3 bases and J gave up 8 bases; unmatched junction bases: 9. Here the CDR3 reads CASSFSRQGSGYTF. CDR3 nucleotides: TGTGCCAGCAGCTTTTCCCGACAGGGATCGGGCTACACCTTC.

The J gene is TRBJ2-2, the V gene TRBV15; perhaps TRBD2 as D (5 bases). The V and J ends lost 5 bases and 8 bases respectively, with 12 bases between them. This CDR3 comprises 13 residues. Per the germline V gene, CDR1 is LNHNV and CDR2 is YYDKDF (reference sequence). The DNA of the CDR3 is TGTGCCACCAGCGAAGAGAGGGCGGGGGAGCTGTTTTTT. It encodes CATSEERAGELFF.

The sample holds a few counts of this clone. The chain has TRBV19 and TRBJ1-1; TRBD1 agrees at 9 bases. The CDR3 is 16 amino acids. CDR1 LNHDA and CDR2 SQIVND come from the germline V gene (reference sequence). Trimming at V came to 5 bases and at J to 2 bases, leaving 9 bases not matched to a gene. The CDR3 DNA reads as TGTGCCAGTAGTTTTATTCAGGGACAGGGAAACACTGAAGCTTTCTTT. It yields the protein CASSFIQGQGNTEAFF.

The chain combines TRBV9 with TRBJ2-3, with a tentative D call TRBD1 (6 bases). The germline V gene has CDR1 SGDLS and CDR2 YYNGEE. CDR3 length: 13 amino acids. Trimming cost V 4 bases and J 6 bases, with 12 bases left between them. This CDR3 reads CASSPGDGDTQYF. CDR3 sequence (DNA): TGTGCCAGCAGCCCAGGGGATGGCGATACGCAGTATTTT.

V and J are TRBV5-4 and TRBJ2-3; a weak D match, TRBD1 (6 bases). Deletions cut 0 bases from V and 3 bases from J, with 8 bases between. The length of the CDR3 is 14 residues. Per germline, CDR1 SGHNT and CDR2 YYREEE (reference sequence). The CDR3 sequence is CASSLGGGTDTQYF. The CDR3 DNA reads as TGTGCCAGCAGCTTGGGAGGGGGAACAGATACGCAGTATTTT.

The chain has TRBV7-9 and TRBJ1-4; a weak D match, TRBD1 (5 bases). The CDR3 spans 14 residues. The ends were cut back, 5 bases at V and 0 bases at J, with 7 bases in the middle. CDR1 is SEHNR and CDR2 is FQNEAQ in the germline V gene (reference sequence). CDR3 nucleotide sequence: TGTGCCAGCAGCGCGGGGGCAACTAATGAAAAACTGTTTTTT. Amino acids: CASSAGATNEKLFF.

Concerning this clone: This CDR3 is also generated by other DNA sequences in the sample. The genes are TRBV18 and TRBJ2-3, with 8 bases identical to TRBD1. The germline gives CDR1 KGHSH, CDR2 LQKENI. V lost 3 bases, J lost 1 base, and 0 bases stayed unmatched. The length of the CDR3 is 14 residues. The CDR3 DNA sequence: TGTGCCAGCTCACCGGACAGGGGCACAGATACGCAGTATTTT. Translated: CASSPDRGTDTQYF.

This chain uses TRBV10-3 with TRBJ1-4; no reliable D call. V was shortened by 6 bases and J by 6 bases, with 2 bases between the two germline ends. Germline CDR1 ENHRY, CDR2 SYGVKD. This CDR3 contains 10 residues. CDR3 residues: CAIRDEKLFF. Here the CDR3 DNA reads TGTGCCATCAGAGATGAAAAACTGTTTTTT.

This clone occurred once. The chain links TRBV3-1 (or the pseudogene TRBV3-2) to TRBJ1-2, with D perhaps TRBD1 (5 bases). Germline V gene sequence: CDR1 LGHDT, CDR2 YNNKEL (reference sequence). With 4 bases removed from V and 8 bases from J, the gap between germline ends came to 14 bases. This CDR3 is 13 amino acids long. Here the CDR3 DNA reads TGTGCCAGCAGCCTGGGACCTCCCAGCGGCTACACCTTC. Its translation is CASSLGPPSGYTF.

The chain combines TRBV5-6 with TRBJ1-1; D call uncertain. CDR3 length: 19 residues. The V gene lost 4 bases and the J gene lost 0 bases, with 25 bases spanning the gap. Germline CDR1 SGHDT, CDR2 YYEEEE. The CDR3 reads CASSPRESLAFGMNTEAFF. CDR3 bases: TGTGCCAGCAGCCCGCGGGAGAGTCTCGCCTTTGGTATGAACACTGAAGCTTTCTTT.

This clone was picked up one time. The chain's CDR3 is CASSAGLAGAYSYNEQFF. DNA of the CDR3: TGCGCCAGCAGCGCAGGACTAGCGGGGGCCTACTCCTACAATGAGCAGTTCTTC. The chain has TRBV5-1 and TRBJ2-1; TRBD2 matches at 13 bases. This CDR3 is 18 amino acids long. Germline V CDR1 and CDR2: SGHRS, YFSETQ. Unmatched junction bases numbered 7, after V lost 4 bases and J lost 0 bases.

The chain links TRBV24-1 to TRBJ2-1; TRBD2 might be the D (7 bases). The CDR3 sequence is 16 residues long. Trimming pared 10 bases from V and 4 bases from J, leaving 22 bases between. CDR1 KGHDR and CDR2 SFDVKD come from the germline V gene. The CDR3 sequence is CATAAGAPDKYNEQFF. CDR3 bases: TGTGCCACAGCGGCGGGGGCCCCGGATAAATACAATGAGCAGTTCTTC.

J is TRBJ1-5 and V is TRBV29-1; perhaps TRBD1 as D (5 bases). This CDR3 has 12 amino acids. Trimming stripped 4 bases from V and 4 bases from J, with 8 bases between. The germline CDR1 and CDR2 sequences are SQVTM and ANQGSEA. CDR3: CSVGAGNQPQHF. DNA for the CDR3: TGCAGCGTTGGAGCAGGGAATCAGCCCCAGCATTTT.

The chain couples TRBV14 to TRBJ2-2; 8 bases align to TRBD1. Looked up from germline, CDR1 is SGHDN and CDR2 is FVKESK. The CDR3 totals 15 residues. J lost 6 bases, V lost 6 bases, and 9 bases had no gene match. The CDR3 bases are TGTGCCAGCAGACCCGGGACAGGCTTGTCCGGGGAGCTGTTTTTT. This codes for CASRPGTGLSGELFF.

V gene TRBV4-1 combines with J gene TRBJ2-1; 12 nucleotides match TRBD1. CDR3 length: 17 amino acids. The J segment lost 7 bases and the V segment lost 1 base, leaving 8 bases of the junction unmatched. The germline CDR1 and CDR2 sequences are MGHRA and YSYEKL. The CDR3 reads CASSQGSLGQGANEQFF. As DNA, the CDR3 is TGCGCCAGCAGCCAAGGGTCTCTGGGACAGGGGGCAAATGAGCAGTTCTTC.

The J gene is TRBJ1-1, the V gene TRBV5-1; no firm D call. The CDR3 totals 12 residues. The ends were cut back, 5 bases at V and 6 bases at J, with 11 bases in the middle. CDR1 is SGHRS, CDR2 YFSETQ, per germline. The CDR3 bases are TGCGCCAGCAGTCCACATGGGTCTGAAGCTTTCTTT. Translation gives CASSPHGSEAFF.

The chain couples TRBV7-2 to TRBJ2-3, with 7 positions matching TRBD2. This CDR3 is built from 16 residues. Germline-derived CDR1 and CDR2 are SGHTA and FQGNSA. V shed 1 base and J 5 bases; nucleotides not matched to a gene: 9. The CDR3 coding sequence is TGTGCCAGCAGCTTAGACCTAGCGGCGAATGGAGATACGCAGTATTTT. Amino acids: CASSLDLAANGDTQYF.